This TCR beta chain emerged from a study of shared clonotypes between healthy human individuals. Findings and caveats of the study: Researchers sampled only blood; tissue repertoires likely differ. In a handful of donors, around 4.8% of naive CD4 clonotypes appeared in common.

Template for every sorted-subset replicate PCR totaled 150 to 250 ng DNA, around 32,000 T cell genomes. Only in-frame clones appear in the TCRdb table, and some are missing; sequencing was by immunoSEQ multiplex PCR. The sample holds hundreds of thousands of clones, roughly 96% seen once. CDR3 length: 15 amino acids. Germline V gives CDR1 MNHEY, CDR2 SMNVEV (reference sequence). V was shortened by 5 bases and J by 9 bases, with 20 bases between the two germline ends. CD8 cells classed as naive were CD45RO-negative and positively selected for CCR7, excluding terminally differentiated effector memory CD45RA+ cells. A note on this clone: Its antigen is not identified.

The chain recombines TRBV27 with TRBJ2-1; D possibly uses TRBD1 or TRBD2 (5 bases each). The sequence came from a woman between 25 and 40 years old in good health. The sample comprised naive CD8+ T cells sorted from blood. CDR3 in amino acids: CASSPFGPSGPEQFF. CDR3 bases: TGTGCCAGCAGTCCCTTCGGCCCCTCGGGGCCTGAGCAGTTCTTC.